This T cell receptor beta chain was captured by sequencing in a study of cytomegalovirus exposure and HLA in healthy donors. Study-level results: In vitro experiments confirmed that a few CMV-associated chains were specific for CMV antigens. The study listed approximately 160 cytomegalovirus-associated TCR beta chains. In the 120 or so validation repertoires, about 94% of cluster scores exceeded 0, per a later analysis.

Using immunoSEQ multiplex PCR, the repertoire was profiled, and TCRdb retains in-frame clones only, with some absent. The repertoire includes 100,000 to 120,000 clones, approximately 88% of them detected once, and over 1.3% sits in the top ten. CDR3 length: 13 residues. Trimming pared 5 bases from V and 6 bases from J, leaving 17 bases between. Germline CDR1 and CDR2: SQVTM and ANQGSEA. On this clone itself: Its antigen remains unknown.

The V and J genes are TRBV29-1 and TRBJ2-7, with D possibly being TRBD2 (5 bases). What was sequenced was PBMCs. The TCR sequence derives from a woman aged 25 to 39 in good health and CMV-seropositive. For the CDR3, the DNA is TGCAGCGTTTCCAACGGGGTCCTTGGCGAGCAGTACTTC. It encodes CSVSNGVLGEQYF.